These 18 T cell receptor beta chains were sequenced from one sample in a study of T cell repertoires in cytomegalovirus infection. TCRdb recomputed calls from the reads with MiXCR, one row per CDR3 protein. Of around 540,000 distinct CDR3 sequences in the sample, about 33% were seen once. Their target antigens are unknown. The sequences come from cultured PBMCs, collected from culture after CMV antigen stimulation. The source is a human donor in good health (CMV status not recorded). Some clones in this sample may be carry-over from other donors' samples.

This sequence joins TRBV12-3 or TRBV12-4 and TRBJ2-1; 7 nucleotides match TRBD1. J gave up 10 bases and V 3 bases, and 6 bases lay outside the gene matches. This CDR3 has 13 residues. The CDR3 sequence is CASSLTGSHEQFF. The CDR3 coding sequence is TGTGCCAGCAGTTTGACAGGGTCCCACGAGCAGTTCTTC.

This clonotype was seen more than once but under ten times. J is TRBJ2-1 and V is TRBV29-1; perhaps TRBD2 as D (5 bases). The germline V and J ends were trimmed by 8 bases and 4 bases, with 18 bases remaining between them. This CDR3 has 14 residues. Germline V gene lookup returns CDR1 SQVTM and CDR2 ANQGSEA. DNA for the CDR3: TGCAGCACGAGAAGGACTGCCGATTACAATGAGCAGTTCTTC. This translates into CSTRRTADYNEQFF.

The genes are TRBV6-2 or TRBV6-3 and TRBJ2-2, with D tentatively TRBD2 (5 bases). The CDR3 sequence is 16 residues long. The germline CDR1 and CDR2 sequences are MNHEY and SVGEGT. V was pared by 6 bases and J by 0 bases, with 14 bases between. CDR3 sequence: CASSRGRGTNTGELFF. CDR3 DNA sequence: TGTGCCAGCAGCCGAGGAAGAGGGACGAACACCGGGGAGCTGTTTTTT.

The rearrangement uses TRBV19 and TRBJ1-2; no firm D call. This CDR3 comprises 13 residues. Deletions cut 3 bases from V and 1 base from J, with 6 bases between. Germline CDR1 LNHDA, CDR2 SQIVND (reference sequence). In DNA form, the CDR3 reads TGTGCCAGTAGTATTAGGCTTAACTATGGCTACACCTTC. Translated, it gives CASSIRLNYGYTF.

The chain recombines TRBV5-4 with TRBJ2-2; 9 bases are shared with TRBD2. The CDR3 covers 15 residues. CDR1 is SGHNT and CDR2 is YYREEE in the germline V gene (reference sequence). V lost 1 base to trimming and J lost 8 bases; unmatched junction nucleotides: 6. The CDR3 sequence: CASSLSLAGAGELFF. The CDR3 nucleotides are TGTGCCAGCAGCTTGAGCTTAGCGGGAGCTGGGGAGCTGTTTTTT.

The chain uses TRBV28 and TRBJ1-6, with a tentative D call TRBD1 (5 bases). The V gene lost 3 bases and the J gene lost 9 bases, with 6 bases spanning the gap. Per the germline V gene, CDR1 is MDHEN and CDR2 is SYDVKM. The CDR3 has 12 amino acids. The CDR3 is CASSFQGSPLHF. CDR3 DNA: TGTGCCAGCAGTTTTCAGGGTTCACCCCTCCACTTT.

This clonotype appeared many times. J is TRBJ1-1 and V is TRBV7-8; 7 positions match TRBD1. This CDR3 spans 14 amino acids. Germline V gene lookup returns CDR1 SGHVS and CDR2 FQNEAQ. Germline trimming cut 4 bases from V and 2 bases from J; bases unmatched to any gene: 4. CDR3 nucleotides: TGTGCCAGCAGCTCGGGACAGCCCAACACTGAAGCTTTCTTT. Translating it yields CASSSGQPNTEAFF.

This clonotype was recorded at least ten times. The chain has TRBV7-2 and TRBJ1-1, with a possible D match to TRBD1 (6 bases). This CDR3 comprises 16 residues. The ends were cut back, 0 bases at V and 3 bases at J, with 14 bases in the middle. Looked up from germline, CDR1 is SGHTA and CDR2 is FQGNSA. The CDR3 sequence is CASSLAGGRVYTEAFF. The CDR3 DNA follows: TGTGCCAGCAGCTTAGCGGGGGGGCGAGTTTACACTGAAGCTTTCTTT.

CDR3 in DNA: TGTGCCAGCAGTTCTAGTTGGGGAAGCTCCTACAATGAGCAGTTCTTC. Protein: CASSSSWGSSYNEQFF. V is TRBV28 and J is TRBJ2-1; no firm D call. The CDR3 loop spans 16 amino acids. V lost 4 bases and J 0 bases, leaving 13 bases between the germline ends. In germline, CDR1 is MDHEN, CDR2 SYDVKM.

The chain employs TRBV19 and TRBJ2-2, with a possible D match to TRBD2 (6 bases). Per the germline V gene, CDR1 is LNHDA and CDR2 is SQIVND (reference sequence). The CDR3 spans 14 residues. Trimming stripped 7 bases from V and 1 base from J, with 10 bases between. CDR3 coding DNA: TGTGCCAGTACAAGCGGGCTGAACACCGGGGAGCTGTTTTTT. Its translation is CASTSGLNTGELFF. Complete variable domain (other parts from reference TRBV19 and TRBJ2-2): DGGITQSPKYLFRKEGQNVTLSCEQNLNHDAMYWYRQDPGQGLRLIYYSQIVNDFQKGDIAEGYSVSREKKESFPLTVTSAQKNPTAFYLCASTSGLNTGELFFGEGSRLTVL.

The V and J genes are TRBV4-1 and TRBJ2-3, with 10 bases that match TRBD2. V was clipped by 3 bases and J by 0 bases; unmatched bases: 9. Germline V CDR1 and CDR2: MGHRA, YSYEKL. CDR3 length: 18 amino acids. CDR3 region: CASSHRALTSGSTDTQYF. The CDR3 DNA reads TGCGCCAGCAGCCATCGCGCCTTGACTAGCGGGAGCACAGATACGCAGTATTTT.

This chain joins TRBV2 and TRBJ1-5; a possible D gene is TRBD1 (6 bases). The germline CDR1 and CDR2 sequences are SNHLY and FYNNEI. V shed 3 bases and J shed 7 bases, with 13 bases lying between them. The CDR3 is 14 residues long. The CDR3, as DNA: TGTGCCAGCAGTGAGGGGGGGGCTCGGCAGCCCCAGCATTTT. It yields the protein CASSEGGARQPQHF. Combining the CDR3 with reference TRBV2 and TRBJ1-5 gives the whole variable domain EPEVTQTPSHQVTQMGQEVILRCVPISNHLYFYWYRQILGQKVEFLVSFYNNEISEKSEIFDDQFSVERPDGSNFTLKIRSTKLEDSAMYFCASSEGGARQPQHFGDGTRLSIL.

The V and J genes are TRBV12-3 or TRBV12-4 and TRBJ1-3; 9 bases are shared with TRBD1. This CDR3 has 13 residues. Losses at the gene ends were 5 bases for V and 11 bases for J; bases not matched to a gene: 7. This CDR3 reads CASSIQQGASIYF. The DNA of the CDR3 is TGTGCCAGCAGTATTCAACAGGGGGCCTCCATATATTTT.

The chain is built from TRBV7-6 and TRBJ2-3, with 8 bases lining up with TRBD1. The CDR3 runs 15 residues. Germline lookup yields CDR1 SGHVS and CDR2 FNYEAQ. Unmatched junction bases numbered 10, after V lost 3 bases and J lost 8 bases. The CDR3 coding sequence is TGTGCCAGCAGCTTGACAGGGGATGCAGGGGGTACGCAGTATTTT. Protein product: CASSLTGDAGGTQYF.

This clonotype was counted ten times or more. V and J are TRBV7-6 and TRBJ1-1; 8 nucleotides line up with TRBD1. Looked up from germline, CDR1 is SGHVS and CDR2 is FNYEAQ. This CDR3 has 16 amino acids. J was trimmed by 2 bases and V by 5 bases; bases with no gene match: 10. CDR3 region: CASSLPLGTGNTEAFF. The CDR3 DNA is TGTGCCAGCAGCCTACCCCTAGGGACAGGAAACACTGAAGCTTTCTTT.

The J gene is TRBJ2-2, the V gene TRBV4-1, with no clear D. Germline values: CDR1 MGHRA, CDR2 YSYEKL. The CDR3 has 15 residues. Trimming removed 1 base at V and 5 bases at J, with 11 bases between. CDR3 protein: CASSQARVMTGELFF. DNA for the CDR3: TGCGCCAGCAGCCAAGCCCGTGTGATGACCGGGGAGCTGTTTTTT.

The V and J genes are TRBV28 and TRBJ2-7, with 11 bases identical to TRBD2. The CDR3 is 17 residues long. The junction had 16 bases not matched to a gene; V was cut back by 5 bases and J by 7 bases. Germline lookup yields CDR1 MDHEN and CDR2 SYDVKM. The DNA of the CDR3 is TGTGCCAGCAGTCCTCTAGGATCACTAGCGGGAGATTGGGAGCAGTACTTC. The encoded protein is CASSPLGSLAGDWEQYF.

This clonotype was picked up many times. DNA for the CDR3: TGTGCCAGCGAGGTTGTAGGCAATCAGCCCCAGCATTTT. Translation gives CASEVVGNQPQHF. The chain uses TRBV6-1 and TRBJ1-5; no clear D gene. Germline CDR1 reads MNHNS; CDR2 reads SASEGT. Trimming shortened V by 8 bases and J by 2 bases, and 10 bases separated the two germline ends. The CDR3 covers 13 residues.